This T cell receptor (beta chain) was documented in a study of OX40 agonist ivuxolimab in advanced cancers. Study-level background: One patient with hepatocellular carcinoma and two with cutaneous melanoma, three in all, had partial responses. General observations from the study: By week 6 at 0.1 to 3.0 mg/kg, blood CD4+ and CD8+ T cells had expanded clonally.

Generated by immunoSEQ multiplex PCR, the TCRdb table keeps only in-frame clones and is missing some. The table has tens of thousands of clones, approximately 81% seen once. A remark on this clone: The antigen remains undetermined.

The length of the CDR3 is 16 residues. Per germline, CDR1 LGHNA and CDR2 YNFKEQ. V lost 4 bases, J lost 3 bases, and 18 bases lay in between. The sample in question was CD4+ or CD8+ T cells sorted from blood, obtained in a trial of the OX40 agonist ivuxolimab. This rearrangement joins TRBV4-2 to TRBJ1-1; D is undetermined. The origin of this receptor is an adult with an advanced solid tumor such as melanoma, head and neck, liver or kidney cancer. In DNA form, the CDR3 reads TGTGCCAGCAGCCGCCTGAGTGACGGGAGGGACACTGAAGCTTTCTTT. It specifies CASSRLSDGRDTEAFF.